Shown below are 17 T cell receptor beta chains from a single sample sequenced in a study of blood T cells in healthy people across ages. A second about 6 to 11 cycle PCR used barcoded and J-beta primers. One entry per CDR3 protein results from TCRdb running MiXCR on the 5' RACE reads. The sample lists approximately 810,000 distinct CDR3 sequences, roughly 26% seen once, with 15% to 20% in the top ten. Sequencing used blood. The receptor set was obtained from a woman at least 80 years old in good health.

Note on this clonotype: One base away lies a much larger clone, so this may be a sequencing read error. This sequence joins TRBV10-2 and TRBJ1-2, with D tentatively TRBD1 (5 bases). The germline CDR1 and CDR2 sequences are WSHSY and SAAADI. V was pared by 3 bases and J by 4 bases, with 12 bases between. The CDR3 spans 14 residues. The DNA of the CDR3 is TGCGCCAGCAGTGACGGACACAGTAGCTATGGCTACACCTTC. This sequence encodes CASSDGHSSYGYTF.

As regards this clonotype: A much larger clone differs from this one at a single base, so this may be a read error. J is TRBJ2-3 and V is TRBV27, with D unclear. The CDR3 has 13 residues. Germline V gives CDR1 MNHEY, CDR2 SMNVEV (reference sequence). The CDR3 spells CTSRRETQTTQYF. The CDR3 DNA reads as TGTACCAGCAGACGAGAGACCCAGACTACGCAGTATTTT.

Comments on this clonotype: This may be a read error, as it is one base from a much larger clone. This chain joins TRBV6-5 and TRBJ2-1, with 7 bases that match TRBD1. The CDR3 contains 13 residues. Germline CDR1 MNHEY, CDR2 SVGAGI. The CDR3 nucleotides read TGTGCCGGCAGTTACTCGACAGGGAATGAGCAGTTCTTC. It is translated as CAGSYSTGNEQFF.

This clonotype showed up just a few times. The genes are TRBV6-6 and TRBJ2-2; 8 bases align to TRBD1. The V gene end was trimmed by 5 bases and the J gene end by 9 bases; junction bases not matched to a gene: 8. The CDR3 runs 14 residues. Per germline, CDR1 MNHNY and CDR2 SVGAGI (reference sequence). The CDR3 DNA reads TGTGCCAGCAGTCCGGACAGGGCGGGAAGGGAGCTGTTTTTT. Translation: CASSPDRAGRELFF.

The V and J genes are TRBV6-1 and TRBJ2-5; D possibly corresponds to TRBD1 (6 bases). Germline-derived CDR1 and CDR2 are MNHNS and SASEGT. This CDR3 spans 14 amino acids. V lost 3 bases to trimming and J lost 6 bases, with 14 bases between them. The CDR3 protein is CASSEWQGRQTQYF. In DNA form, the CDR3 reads TGTGCCAGCAGTGAGTGGCAGGGGCGGCAGACCCAGTACTTC.

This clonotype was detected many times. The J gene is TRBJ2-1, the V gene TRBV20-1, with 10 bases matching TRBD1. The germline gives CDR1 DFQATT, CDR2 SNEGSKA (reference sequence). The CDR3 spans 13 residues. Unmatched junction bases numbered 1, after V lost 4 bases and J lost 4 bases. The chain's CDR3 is CSAKGQGYNEQFF. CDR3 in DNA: TGCAGTGCTAAGGGACAGGGGTACAATGAGCAGTTCTTC.

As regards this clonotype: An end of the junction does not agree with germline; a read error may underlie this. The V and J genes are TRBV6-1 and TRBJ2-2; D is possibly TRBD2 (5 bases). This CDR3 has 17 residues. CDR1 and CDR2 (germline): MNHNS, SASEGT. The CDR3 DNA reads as TGTGCCAGCCGCCCCGGCACTGGGCGCCTGAACACCGGGGAGCGGTTTTTT. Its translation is CASRPGTGRLNTGERFF.

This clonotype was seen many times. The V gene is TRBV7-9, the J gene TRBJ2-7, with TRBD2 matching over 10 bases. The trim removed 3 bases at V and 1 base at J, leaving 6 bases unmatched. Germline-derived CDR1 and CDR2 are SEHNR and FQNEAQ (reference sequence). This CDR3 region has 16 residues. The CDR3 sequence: CASSFSLAGASYEQYF. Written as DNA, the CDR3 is TGTGCCAGCAGCTTTTCCCTAGCGGGGGCATCCTACGAGCAGTACTTC.

The CDR3 spells CASRDRVGSEKLFF. CDR3 nucleotide sequence: TGTGCCAGCAGGGACAGGGTCGGCTCTGAAAAACTGTTTTTT. This sequence joins TRBV2 and TRBJ1-4, with 8 nucleotides matching TRBD1. Germline values: CDR1 SNHLY, CDR2 FYNNEI. Losses at the gene ends were 6 bases for V and 7 bases for J; bases not matched to a gene: 7. The CDR3 consists of 14 residues.

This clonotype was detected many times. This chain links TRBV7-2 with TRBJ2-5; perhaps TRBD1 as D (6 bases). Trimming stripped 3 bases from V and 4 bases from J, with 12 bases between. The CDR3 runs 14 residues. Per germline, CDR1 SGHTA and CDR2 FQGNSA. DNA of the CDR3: TGTGCCAGCAGCTTTCCATACAGGGTAGAGACCCAGTACTTC. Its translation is CASSFPYRVETQYF.

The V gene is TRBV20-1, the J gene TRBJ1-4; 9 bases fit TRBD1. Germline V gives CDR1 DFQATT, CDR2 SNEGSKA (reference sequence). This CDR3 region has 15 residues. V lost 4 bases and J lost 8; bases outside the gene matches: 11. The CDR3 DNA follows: TGCAGTGCTACCATCCCCGGGACAGGGCGCGAAAAACTGTTTTTT. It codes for CSATIPGTGREKLFF.

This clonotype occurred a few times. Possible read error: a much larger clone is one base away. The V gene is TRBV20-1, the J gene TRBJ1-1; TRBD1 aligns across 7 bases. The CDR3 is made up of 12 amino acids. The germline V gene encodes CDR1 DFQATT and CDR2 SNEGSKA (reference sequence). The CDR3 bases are TGCAGGGCTCAGGGGGGATCCACTGAAGCTTTCTTT. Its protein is CRAQGGSTEAFF.

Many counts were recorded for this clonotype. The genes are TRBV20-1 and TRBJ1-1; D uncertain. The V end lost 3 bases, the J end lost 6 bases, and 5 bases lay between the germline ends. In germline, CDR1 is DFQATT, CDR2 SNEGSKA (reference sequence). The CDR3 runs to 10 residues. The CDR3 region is CSASRAEAFF. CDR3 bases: TGCAGTGCTAGTCGCGCTGAAGCTTTCTTT.

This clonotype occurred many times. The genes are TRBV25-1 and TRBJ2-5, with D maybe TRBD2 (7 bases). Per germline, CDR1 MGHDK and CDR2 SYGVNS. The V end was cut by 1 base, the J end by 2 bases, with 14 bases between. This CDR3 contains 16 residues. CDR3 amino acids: CASSEWEGGKQETQYF. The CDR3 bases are TGTGCCAGCAGTGAATGGGAGGGGGGCAAACAAGAGACCCAGTACTTC.

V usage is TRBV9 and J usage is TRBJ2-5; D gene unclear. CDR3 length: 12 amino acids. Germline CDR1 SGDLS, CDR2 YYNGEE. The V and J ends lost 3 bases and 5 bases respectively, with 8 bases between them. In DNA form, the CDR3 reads TGTGCCAGCAGCGAGCCCTCCGAGACCCAGTACTTC. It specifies CASSEPSETQYF.

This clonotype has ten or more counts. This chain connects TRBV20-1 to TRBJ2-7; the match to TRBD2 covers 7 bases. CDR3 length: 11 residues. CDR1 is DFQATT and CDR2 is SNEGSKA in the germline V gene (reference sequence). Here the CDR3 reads CRLANSYEQYF. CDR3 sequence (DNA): TGCAGACTAGCGAATTCCTACGAGCAGTACTTC.

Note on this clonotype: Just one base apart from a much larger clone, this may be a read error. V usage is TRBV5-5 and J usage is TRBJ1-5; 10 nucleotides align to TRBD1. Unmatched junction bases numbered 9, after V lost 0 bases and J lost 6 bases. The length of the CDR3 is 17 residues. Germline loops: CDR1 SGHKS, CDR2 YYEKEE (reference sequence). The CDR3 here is CASSLGALTGGFQPQHF. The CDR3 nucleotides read TGTGCCAGCAGCTTGGGGGCGTTGACAGGGGGCTTTCAGCCCCAGCATTTT.